This T cell receptor (beta chain) is from a study of blood T cell repertoires in COVID-19. Per the original data handling: By means of reference gene primer amplification, nucleated cell counts were estimated. Assay used: immunoSEQ multiplex PCR; TCRdb lists only in-frame clones, some missing. The V and J calls and clone size were taken over from that table, and D and trimming were inferred from the DNA. The data hold fewer than 300,000 clones, with 70% to 90% observed a single time. This CDR3 is built from 16 residues. V gave up 4 bases and J gave up 4 bases, with 19 bases separating them. Germline lookup yields CDR1 LNHDA and CDR2 SQIVND (reference sequence). Those who participated ranged in age from roughly 18 to 90 years and resided in approximately 26 US areas. Cohorts were based on clinical histories the participants reported. The recovered donors of Cohort 3 showed two negative PCRs, clearance, or symptom resolution.

Sequencing was carried out using PBMCs or T cells enriched from blood (not recorded which). This chain links TRBV19 with TRBJ1-2; D is ambiguous. The TCR sequence derives from a woman aged 25-40 years who had recovered from COVID-19. The CDR3 DNA sequence: TGTGCCAGTAGTACAGTCAGATCCGACAAGCCCTATGGCTACACCTTC. This gives the protein CASSTVRSDKPYGYTF.